Below, 17 T cell receptor beta chains from the same sample are listed, as sequenced in a study of blood T cell repertoires in COVID-19. The table came from immunoSEQ multiplex PCR; TCRdb's copy has only in-frame clones and leaves some out. The sample contains about 300,000 clones, roughly 90% of which appear only once. Material: PBMCs or T cells enriched from blood (not recorded which). The receptors stem from a man between 60 and 75 years old who had recovered from COVID-19.

V usage is TRBV5-1 and J usage is TRBJ1-2, with 8 bases that match TRBD1. Per germline, CDR1 SGHRS and CDR2 YFSETQ. This CDR3 is built from 16 residues. V gave up 1 base and J gave up 2 bases; unmatched junction bases: 7. The DNA for the CDR3 is TGCGCCAGCAGCTTGAGGGAGACAGGGGACAACTATGGCTACACCTTC. It encodes CASSLRETGDNYGYTF.

V gene TRBV6-2 or TRBV6-3 combines with J gene TRBJ2-1, with 9 bases matching TRBD2. Trimming removed 2 bases from V and 15 bases from J; junction bases left unmatched: 23. This CDR3 has 18 amino acids. Germline lookup yields CDR1 MNHEY and CDR2 SVGEGT. The DNA of the CDR3 is TGTGCCAGCAGTTACCCTACGATAGCGGGAGTCCTCCCCGTTCGTCGGTTCTTC. Protein sequence: CASSYPTIAGVLPVRRFF.

The chain couples TRBV30 to TRBJ2-6; the match to TRBD1 covers 8 bases. Germline lookup yields CDR1 GTSNPN and CDR2 SVGIG (reference sequence). J gave up 0 bases and V 2 bases, and 6 bases lay outside the gene matches. There are 17 residues in the CDR3. CDR3 sequence: CAWSLAGGPSGANVLTF. CDR3 nucleotide sequence: TGTGCCTGGAGTTTGGCAGGGGGCCCCTCTGGGGCCAACGTCCTGACTTTC.

There are a few counts of this clone. The V and J genes are TRBV18 and TRBJ2-1; a possible D gene is TRBD2 (5 bases). The V end was cut by 3 bases, the J end by 0 bases, with 9 bases between. The germline V gene encodes CDR1 KGHSH and CDR2 LQKENI. The CDR3 is 15 amino acids. This CDR3 is CASSPEASSYNEQFF. CDR3 nucleotide sequence: TGTGCCAGCTCACCGGAGGCTAGCTCCTACAATGAGCAGTTCTTC.

This chain uses TRBV6-2 or TRBV6-3 with TRBJ2-3, with 11 bases aligning to TRBD1. Germline CDR1 reads MNHEY; CDR2 reads SVGEGT. Trimming at V came to 0 bases and at J to 3 bases, leaving 5 bases not matched to a gene. The CDR3 consists of 17 residues. This CDR3 reads CASSYSPGTGGTDTQYF. CDR3 bases: TGTGCCAGCAGTTACTCCCCCGGGACAGGGGGAACAGATACGCAGTATTTT.

The chain recombines TRBV7-9 with TRBJ2-7; D is perhaps TRBD2 (5 bases). Per germline, CDR1 SEHNR and CDR2 FQNEAQ (reference sequence). The ends were cut back, 2 bases at V and 4 bases at J, with 15 bases in the middle. The CDR3 consists of 15 residues. CDR3 nucleotides: TGTGCCAGCAGCTTAATTTCTACCGGGAATTACGAGCAGTACTTC. It specifies CASSLISTGNYEQYF.

The CDR3 sequence is CASSQPTSDANTGELFF. The CDR3 coding sequence is TGCGCCAGCAGCCAACCTACTAGCGACGCGAACACCGGGGAGCTGTTTTTT. The J gene is TRBJ2-2, the V gene TRBV4-3; TRBD2 agrees at 7 bases. The CDR3 consists of 17 residues. The germline CDR1 and CDR2 sequences are LGHNA and YSLEER. V was pared by 2 bases and J by 0 bases, with 6 bases of the junction left unmatched.

J is TRBJ2-7 and V is TRBV5-1; 8 bases agree with TRBD2. The CDR3 sequence is 15 residues long. Germline CDR1 is SGHRS and CDR2 is YFSETQ. V was pared by 2 bases and J by 3 bases, with 7 bases of the junction left unmatched. CDR3 in amino acids: CASSFSVGGDYEQYF. The CDR3 DNA reads TGCGCCAGCAGCTTCTCGGTCGGGGGGGACTACGAGCAGTACTTC.

The chain has TRBV7-9 and TRBJ1-3; D not resolved. V was cut by 5 bases and J by 0 bases, with 14 bases left in between. This CDR3 is built from 16 residues. Germline V CDR1 and CDR2: SEHNR, FQNEAQ (reference sequence). CDR3 protein: CASSGNTDSSGNTIYF. The CDR3 DNA follows: TGTGCCAGCAGCGGCAACACCGACTCCTCTGGAAACACCATATATTTT.

The chain is built from TRBV7-9 and TRBJ2-7; the match to TRBD2 covers 7 bases. CDR3 length: 14 amino acids. The V and J ends lost 2 bases and 7 bases, in that order; junction bases with no gene match: 8. Germline V CDR1 and CDR2: SEHNR, FQNEAQ (reference sequence). The CDR3 bases are TGTGCCAGCAGCTTACAAGCGGGATCGGGTGAGCAGTACTTC. Encoded protein: CASSLQAGSGEQYF.

This rearrangement joins TRBV2 to TRBJ1-5, with unresolved D. Trimming cost V 2 bases and J 3 bases, with 8 bases left between them. CDR1 and CDR2 from the germline V gene are SNHLY and FYNNEI. This CDR3 has 14 amino acids. The DNA of the CDR3 is TGTGCCAGCAGTGAAACTTTAGCCAATCAGCCCCAGCATTTT. Translation gives CASSETLANQPQHF.

This sequence joins TRBV27 and TRBJ1-5; D gene unclear. The CDR3 contains 13 residues. Per the germline V gene, CDR1 is MNHEY and CDR2 is SMNVEV (reference sequence). Trimming took off 6 bases at V and 3 bases at J, with 9 bases between the two ends. This chain's CDR3 is CASRRGPNQPQHF. The CDR3 region has the DNA TGTGCCAGCAGACGGGGTCCCAATCAGCCCCAGCATTTT.

Here the CDR3 reads CASSAIAGGNTGELFF. CDR3 in DNA: TGTGCCAGCAGCGCCATAGCGGGAGGGAACACCGGGGAGCTGTTTTTT. The chain employs TRBV7-6 and TRBJ2-2; 10 positions agree with TRBD2. CDR1 and CDR2 from the germline V gene are SGHVS and FNYEAQ. Trimming removed 5 bases from V and 1 base from J; junction bases left unmatched: 4. The CDR3 totals 16 residues.

The chain has TRBV9 and TRBJ2-7; D is possibly TRBD2 (5 bases). The CDR3 runs to 15 residues. Germline lookup yields CDR1 SGDLS and CDR2 YYNGEE. Trimming took 0 bases from V and 3 from J, leaving 13 bases between them. CDR3 nucleotide sequence: TGTGCCAGCAGCGTAGGGATGGAGGTCTACTACGAGCAGTACTTC. It codes for CASSVGMEVYYEQYF.

This clone was observed a few times. The chain uses TRBV6-5 and TRBJ2-7; 9 bases are shared with TRBD1. This CDR3 contains 15 residues. Germline CDR1 MNHEY, CDR2 SVGAGI. Trimming cost V 7 bases and J 1 base; bases outside gene matches: 8. CDR3 nucleotide sequence: TGTGCCAGCAACCCATGGGGGACAGGGTCCTACGAGCAGTACTTC. It encodes CASNPWGTGSYEQYF.

In its sample, this clone was seen a few times. V usage is TRBV10-3 and J usage is TRBJ1-6; 7 bases fit TRBD1. Germline values: CDR1 ENHRY, CDR2 SYGVKD. The CDR3 consists of 13 residues. Trimming removed 10 bases from V and 6 bases from J; junction bases left unmatched: 6. Here the CDR3 reads CATRTGVNSPLHF. The CDR3 region has the DNA TGTGCCACCCGAACAGGGGTTAATTCACCCCTCCACTTT.

The rearrangement links TRBV6-1 to TRBJ2-1, with a weak D call TRBD1 (5 bases). The CDR3 sequence is 16 residues long. The germline V gene has CDR1 MNHNS and CDR2 SASEGT. The V and J ends lost 2 bases and 3 bases respectively, with 14 bases between them. The CDR3 loop reads CASSEQGGVGYNEQFF. CDR3 coding DNA: TGTGCCAGCAGTGAACAGGGTGGGGTCGGCTACAATGAGCAGTTCTTC.